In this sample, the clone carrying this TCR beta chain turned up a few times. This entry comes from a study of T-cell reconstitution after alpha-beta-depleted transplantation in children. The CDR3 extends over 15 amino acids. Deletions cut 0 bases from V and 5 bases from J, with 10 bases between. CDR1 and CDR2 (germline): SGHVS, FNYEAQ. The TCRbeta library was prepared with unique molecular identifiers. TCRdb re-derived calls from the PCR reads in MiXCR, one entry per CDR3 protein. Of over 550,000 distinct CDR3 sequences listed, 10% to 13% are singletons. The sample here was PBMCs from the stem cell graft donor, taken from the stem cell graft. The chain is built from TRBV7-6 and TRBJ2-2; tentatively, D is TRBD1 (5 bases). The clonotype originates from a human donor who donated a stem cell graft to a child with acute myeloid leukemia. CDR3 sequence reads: CASSLAAGRTGELFF. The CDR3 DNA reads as TGTGCCAGCAGCTTAGCGGCAGGGCGAACCGGGGAGCTGTTTTTT.